This T cell receptor beta chain is from a study of CD8+CD57+ T cells in acquired aplastic anemia. About the research overall: Mean yield of DNA from sorted CD4+ and CD8+ cells was 2.5 to 4 ug.

Genomic DNA, serving as template, underwent TCR beta VDJ and CDR3 profiling. From the reads, TCRdb called clonotypes with MiXCR, one entry per CDR3 protein. The profile shows hundreds of thousands of distinct CDR3 sequences, roughly half of them singletons. With respect to this clonotype: The antigen is undetermined.

The CDR3 spans 14 residues. Germline V gives CDR1 MGHDK, CDR2 SYGVNS. The V end lost 3 bases, the J end lost 5 bases, and 13 bases lay between the germline ends. General observations from the study: Significance was not reached for CD8+ Simpson's diversity between patients and controls. About 29 CD8+ CDR3 sequences occurred in both the patients and the controls.

This sequence originates from a human donor with severe aplastic anemia or a healthy control (not recorded which). Sequencing used sorted CD4+, CD8+, or CD8+CD57+ T cells (not recorded which) from PBMCs. The chain carries TRBV25-1 and TRBJ1-2; D is possibly TRBD1 (5 bases). As DNA, the CDR3 is TGTGCCAGCAGTGATCCGGGACTGCCATATGGCTACACCTTC. Amino acids: CASSDPGLPYGYTF.